The entry that follows covers one T cell receptor beta chain sequence. Antigen unknown. This sample stems from a study of OX40 agonist ivuxolimab in advanced cancers. General study points: People who partly responded at 0.1-3.0 mg/kg had some of the least clonal expansion seen.

Repertoires were generated with immunoSEQ multiplex PCR, while TCRdb's copy carries only in-frame clones and drops some. Of roughly 35,000 clones in the sample, 70% to 85% were seen once. The V and J ends lost 1 base and 0 bases respectively, with 12 bases between them. Germline lookup yields CDR1 SGHNT and CDR2 YYREEE (reference sequence). This CDR3 is 16 amino acids long. This specimen was CD4+ or CD8+ T cells sorted from blood, taken in a trial of the OX40 agonist ivuxolimab. The V and J genes are TRBV5-4 and TRBJ2-3; the D gene could be TRBD1 or TRBD2 (6 bases each). This receptor was obtained from an adult with an advanced solid tumor such as melanoma, head and neck, liver or kidney cancer. CDR3 DNA: TGTGCCAGCAGCTTGTCGAGGGGGGTTAGCACAGATACGCAGTATTTT. It is translated as CASSLSRGVSTDTQYF.